This T cell receptor (beta chain) was documented in a study of response to subunit inactivated influenza vaccine. Findings of the study overall: T cells newly recruited by each seasonal influenza vaccination are few, the authors suggested.

A single record per CDR3 protein comes from TCRdb applying MiXCR to the RT-PCR reads. The table includes over 750,000 distinct CDR3 sequences, 21% detected once. CDR1 is MNHNS and CDR2 is SASEGT in the germline V gene. The CDR3 consists of 16 residues. V gave up 5 bases and J gave up 0 bases, with 17 bases separating them. With respect to this clonotype: Its antigen is unidentified.

The V call is TRBV6-1, the J call TRBJ2-7; tentatively, D is TRBD1 (5 bases). The sequence was collected from a man aged 45 to 65 who received an inactivated influenza vaccine. The specimen was PBMCs from blood, collected 5 to 6 days after vaccination. The CDR3, as DNA: TGTGCCAGCAGTCCCCGGATTGGCAGGGCCTCCTACGAGCAGTACTTC. Translated, it gives CASSPRIGRASYEQYF.